This T cell receptor (beta chain) originates from a study of T-cell memory formation after mild COVID-19. As for the study in general: For the most part, TCR clusters were specific to one donor. Whole-study results and caveats: CD4+ clones that contracted lay mainly in CM and EM; CD8+ ones lay in EMRA. Researchers could not confirm that second-wave clones peaking on day 37 targeted SARS-CoV-2. Some clones that responded were present in memory (sampled pre-infection), which suggests cross-reactive memory joined.

TCRdb re-analysed the 5' RACE reads in MiXCR, keeping a single row per CDR3 protein. In the table there are a few hundred thousand distinct CDR3 sequences, 15% to 20% of which are singletons. This CDR3 spans 12 amino acids. V was pared by 2 bases and J by 8 bases, with 7 bases between. Germline CDR1 MDHEN, CDR2 SYDVKM. This clonotype came up a few times. What it binds is unknown. The origin of this receptor is a young man who had mild COVID-19 (a few samples of this study predate the infection). Cell type and time point are not known. Sequenced material: PBMCs or a T cell subset sorted from them (not recorded which). The J gene is TRBJ2-1, the V gene TRBV28, with D possibly TRBD2 on 5 matching bases. DNA of the CDR3: TGTGCCAGCAGTTTACGAGCGGATGAGCAGTTCTTC. It specifies CASSLRADEQFF. The variable domain in full, completed from reference TRBV28 and TRBJ2-1, reads DVKVTQSSRYLVKRTGEKVFLECVQDMDHENMFWYRQDPGLGLRLIYFSYDVKMKEKGDIPEGYSVSREKKERFSLILESASTNQTSMYLCASSLRADEQFFGPGTRLTVL.